This T cell receptor beta chain was identified in a study of T cells in localized non-small cell lung cancer (dated by TCRdb to about 2020). Regarding the research as a whole: The study examined T cell repertoires in hundreds of patients with early-stage NSCLC and compared tumors with uninvolved tumor-adjacent lungs. The cohort consisted of around 250 treatment-naive NSCLC patients whose localized lung tumors had been resected. A mean age of around 69 years was recorded for the NSCLC patients, of whom under 150 were male and about a hundred were female. What the authors observed across the whole study: Uninvolved tumor-adjacent lung showed the highest T cell clonality, higher than tumor, which suggests more focused antigenic responses in the uninvolved tumor-adjacent lung. Higher T cell density in blood was associated with longer overall survival, whereas higher clonality in adjacent lung was associated with shorter survival. Because multi-region tumor sequencing was not done, intratumor heterogeneity could not be ruled out. A median of approximately 55 of the top 100 tumor clones were detected in paired uninvolved adjacent lung, and around 30 of these tumor clones were also found among the top 100 clones of the paired uninvolved adjacent lung. Because of the exploratory design, TCR variables were selected using unadjusted p-values without false-discovery rate correction.

The immunoSEQ Assay was used to sequence TCR beta CDR3 regions from DNA. On the authors' methods: T cell density was computed as TCR beta template counts normalized to usable DNA estimated by amplifying housekeeping genes. The preseqR package was used to estimate richness by extrapolating to 400,000 templates for PBMC samples and to 120,000 templates for tissue samples. Clonality was defined by subtracting Pielou's evenness from one. Tissue-enriched TCRs were identified through differential abundance testing performed on productive amino-acid clonotypes, with a minimum total count of 5 and an alpha of 0.1. The Jaccard Index and the Morisita Overlap Index were used to measure how much the repertoires overlapped between compartments. GLIPH clustered TCR beta CDR3s with public tetramer-defined viral CDR3s; viral motifs required at least three viral sequences plus V-gene enrichment. TCRdb mirrors the immuneACCESS table, restricted to in-frame sequences. Some clones are absent from its copies; in checked studies, under half trace to an unresolved V gene, and the reason for the others is unknown. V and J calls and clone size are those listed in that table; D and trimming were worked out from the DNA. This sample holds fewer than 13,000 clones; just under 50% were observed only once. Roughly 3.9% of the sample is held by the ten biggest clonotypes.

In the germline V gene (reference sequence), CDR1 corresponds to MNHEY and CDR2 to SMNVEV. At the junction V is shortened by 1 base and J by 3 bases; bases outside the gene matches: 2. The CDR3 sequence holds 14 residues, the cysteine and phenylalanine included. CDR3 DNA is the only sequence kept; it has 42 bases, read in frame from the first base. This clone was picked up a small number of times. No antigen is known for it. One base away there is no much larger clone; base qualities are not given. The sample here was lymph node tissue, taken before any cancer treatment. The receptor was isolated from a woman aged 35-75 years with stage II squamous cell lung carcinoma. The chain is encoded by TRBV27 joined to TRBJ2-7; TRBD2 lines up with 8 middle nucleotides. The DNA reads as follows: TGTGCCAGCAGTTTATTTACTAGCGGCTACGAGCAGTACTTC. This translates into CASSLFTSGYEQYF.